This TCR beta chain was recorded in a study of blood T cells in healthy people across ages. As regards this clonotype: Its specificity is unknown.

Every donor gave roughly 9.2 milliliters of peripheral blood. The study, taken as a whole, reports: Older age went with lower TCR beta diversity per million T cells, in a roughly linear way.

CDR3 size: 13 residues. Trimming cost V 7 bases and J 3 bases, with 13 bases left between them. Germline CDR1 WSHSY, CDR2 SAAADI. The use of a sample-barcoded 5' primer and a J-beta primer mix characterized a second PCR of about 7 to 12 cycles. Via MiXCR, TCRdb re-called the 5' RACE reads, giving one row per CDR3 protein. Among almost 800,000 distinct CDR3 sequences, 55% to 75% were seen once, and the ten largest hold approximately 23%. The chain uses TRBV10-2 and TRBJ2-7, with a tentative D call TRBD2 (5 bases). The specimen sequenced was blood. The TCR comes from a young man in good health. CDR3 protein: CASTPGSRYEQYF. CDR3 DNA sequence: TGCGCCAGCACCCCGGGGAGCCGCTACGAGCAGTACTTC.